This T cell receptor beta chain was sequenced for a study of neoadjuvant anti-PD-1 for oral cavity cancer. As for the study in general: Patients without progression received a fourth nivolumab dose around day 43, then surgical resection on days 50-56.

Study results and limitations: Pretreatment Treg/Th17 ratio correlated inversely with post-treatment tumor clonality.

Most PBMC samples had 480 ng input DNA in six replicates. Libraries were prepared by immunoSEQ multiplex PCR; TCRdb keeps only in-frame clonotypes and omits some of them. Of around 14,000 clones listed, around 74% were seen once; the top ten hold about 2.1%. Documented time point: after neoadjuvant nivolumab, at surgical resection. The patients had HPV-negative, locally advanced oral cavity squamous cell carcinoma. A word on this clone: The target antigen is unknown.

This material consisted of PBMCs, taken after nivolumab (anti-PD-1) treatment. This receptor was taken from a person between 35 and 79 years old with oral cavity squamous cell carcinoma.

The DNA of the CDR3 is TGTGCCAGCAGCCGCGGACTACGAGGGGGAGGGACGACAGATACGCAGTATTTT. Amino acids: CASSRGLRGGGTTDTQYF. The chain links TRBV5-4 to TRBJ2-3, with D tentatively TRBD2 (7 bases). This CDR3 is built from 18 residues. Trimming took 4 bases from V and 3 from J, leaving 24 bases between them. Germline values: CDR1 SGHNT, CDR2 YYREEE (reference sequence).